In this sample, the clone carrying this TCR beta chain turned up a few times. The V end was cut by 7 bases, the J end by 3 bases, with 16 bases between. The length of the CDR3 is 15 residues. Germline V lookup: CDR1 SEHNR, CDR2 FQNEAQ (reference sequence). Primers included in the PCR were 60 Vbeta and 13 Jbeta primers. Measured with immunoSEQ multiplex PCR; TCRdb has only the in-frame clones, and not every one. The sample has more than 85,000 clones, 55% to 80% seen once. This specimen comes from a study of cytomegalovirus exposure and HLA in healthy donors. It was healthy bone marrow donors who served as donors.

The chain has TRBV7-9 and TRBJ1-3; D possibly corresponds to TRBD1 (5 bases). The sequence came from a female donor in good health and CMV-seronegative. Sequenced: PBMCs. CDR3: CASMPPFRVGNTIYF. The DNA for the CDR3 is TGTGCCAGCATGCCTCCGTTCAGGGTTGGAAACACCATATATTTT.